This T cell receptor (beta chain) originates from a study of T cells in Graves' hyperthyroidism and ophthalmopathy. This clonotype was found many times. Regions amplified from RNA transcripts were the TCR beta CDR3 regions. Primed by the HTBI set, a first-round RT-PCR was run on the TCR CDR3. TCRdb called the multiplex PCR reads again in MiXCR, with one record for every CDR3 protein. The sample lists more than 300,000 distinct CDR3 sequences, about 18% seen once, with roughly 35% in the top ten. Patients aged 18 to 65 had newly diagnosed hyperthyroidism of under 2 months' duration. Germline V CDR1 and CDR2: SQVTM, ANQGSEA. This CDR3 has 14 amino acids. Trimming removed 1 base from V and 9 bases from J; junction bases left unmatched: 8.

The sample taken for sequencing was blood. The genes are TRBV29-1 and TRBJ2-1, with 8 nucleotides matching TRBD2. This receptor was taken from a woman aged 30 to 39 with Graves' hyperthyroidism that later progressed to Graves' ophthalmopathy. In DNA form, the CDR3 reads TGCAGCGTTGAAGCGCACGGACTAGCTATTGAGCAGTTCTTC. This sequence encodes CSVEAHGLAIEQFF.